This T cell receptor (beta chain) was observed in a study of shared clonotypes between healthy human individuals. In the original processing: Without quality scores, immunoSEQ junctional reads could not be filtered like full-length reads. Repertoires were generated with immunoSEQ multiplex PCR, while TCRdb's copy carries only in-frame clones and drops some. V, J and clone size derive from that table, while D and trimming were established from the DNA sequence. Here the sample spans about 490,000 clones, approximately 84% being singletons. When samples were unsorted, 85 million to 95 million PBMCs were used for genomic DNA. Trimming stripped 6 bases from V and 5 bases from J, with 17 bases between. In germline, CDR1 is SQVTM, CDR2 ANQGSEA. The CDR3 contains 14 residues. Overall study results and limits: The represented genetic and exposure-history diversity was limited by the small number of donors.

With regard to this clone: What it binds is not known.

The TCR originated in a middle-aged woman in good health. Some clones in this sample may be carry-over from other donors' samples. V and J are TRBV29-1 and TRBJ1-5; D gene ambiguous. The sample taken for sequencing was PBMCs. This chain's CDR3 is CSVSLSSSDQPQHF. In DNA, the CDR3 is TGCAGCGTGTCGTTGTCAAGTTCAGATCAGCCCCAGCATTTT.